The rows below give T cell receptor beta chains drawn from one sample of a study of patients and donors after allogeneic stem cell transplantation. TCRdb re-called the RT-PCR reads through MiXCR, storing one row per CDR3 protein. The profile shows tens of thousands of distinct CDR3 sequences, under 50% of them singletons. Sequencing used blood, either unsorted or a sorted T cell fraction (not recorded which). Receptors originate from a human donor who was either an allogeneic HSCT recipient or a stem cell or donor lymphocyte infusion donor (not recorded which). It is not recorded whose cells these are; they may come from a transplant donor. CDR3s include the opening cysteine and the closing phenylalanine or tryptophan. D genes are given only for firm matches. Clone size appears in some rows only: once, few, many, or a class for an expanded clone.

J gene: TRBJ2-3
clone size: -
D gene: -
V gene: TRBV5-5
CDR3 DNA: TGTGCCAGCAGCTCCGAAGGCGATACGCAGTATTTT
CDR3 protein: CASSSEGDTQYF

J gene: TRBJ1-1
clone size: few
D gene: -
V gene: TRBV11-2
CDR3 DNA: TGTGCCAGCAGCCCACATTCTACTGAAGCTTTCTTT
CDR3 protein: CASSPHSTEAFF

J gene: TRBJ1-4
clone size: -
D gene: TRBD1
V gene: TRBV28
CDR3 DNA: TGTGCCAGCAGTTTATTCCAGGGGGCAGCCGAAAAACTGTTTTTT
CDR3 protein: CASSLFQGAAEKLFF

J gene: TRBJ1-1
clone size: -
D gene: -
V gene: TRBV7-9
CDR3 DNA: TGTGCCAGCAGCTTAGCCCCGGCAGGGGAAACTGAAGCTTTCTTT
CDR3 protein: CASSLAPAGETEAFF

J gene: TRBJ1-2
clone size: -
D gene: -
V gene: TRBV4-1
CDR3 DNA: TGCGCCAGCAGCCGCCGGGACAACTATGGCTACACCTTC
CDR3 protein: CASSRRDNYGYTF

J gene: TRBJ2-7
clone size: -
D gene: TRBD1
V gene: TRBV5-5
CDR3 DNA: TGTGCCAGCAGCTTGGACCGGGACAGGGTCTACGAGCAGTACTTC
CDR3 protein: CASSLDRDRVYEQYF

J gene: TRBJ1-3
clone size: few
D gene: -
V gene: TRBV7-9
CDR3 DNA: TGTGCCAGCAGCTTACAGGTGAACTCTGGAAACACCATATATTTT
CDR3 protein: CASSLQVNSGNTIYF

J gene: TRBJ1-1
clone size: -
D gene: TRBD1
V gene: TRBV6-6
CDR3 DNA: TGTGCGACGTCTCAGGGACAGGGGAACACTGAAGCTTTCTTT
CDR3 protein: CATSQGQGNTEAFF

J gene: TRBJ2-1
clone size: -
D gene: -
V gene: TRBV15
CDR3 DNA: TGTGCCACCTGTAGGGGCTCCTACAATGAGCAGTTCTTC
CDR3 protein: CATCRGSYNEQFF

J gene: TRBJ1-1
clone size: -
D gene: TRBD1
V gene: TRBV7-9
CDR3 DNA: TGTGCCAGCAGTCCTCCGGAGGGACAGGGCTTACGGGCTTTCTTT
CDR3 protein: CASSPPEGQGLRAFF

J gene: TRBJ1-1
clone size: few
D gene: -
V gene: TRBV14
CDR3 DNA: TGTGCCAGCAGCCGATCCCCCCCTTCGACACTGGTCTATGGTGAAGCTTTCTTT
CDR3 protein: CASSRSPPSTLVYGEAFF

J gene: TRBJ2-4
clone size: few
D gene: TRBD1
V gene: TRBV6-5
CDR3 DNA: TGTGCCAGCAGTCGACAGGGGGCCCTGGGCATTCAGTACTTC
CDR3 protein: CASSRQGALGIQYF

J gene: TRBJ1-2
clone size: few
D gene: -
V gene: TRBV7-9
CDR3 DNA: TGTGCCAGCAGCTACGACAGCCTCCCCCATGGCTACACCTTC
CDR3 protein: CASSYDSLPHGYTF

J gene: TRBJ1-1
clone size: -
D gene: -
V gene: TRBV28
CDR3 DNA: TGTGCCAGCAGTTTTTCACAGGAGAACACTGAAGCTTTCTTT
CDR3 protein: CASSFSQENTEAFF

J gene: TRBJ1-1
clone size: -
D gene: -
V gene: TRBV4-1
CDR3 DNA: TGCGCCAGCAGCCAAATTTTAGTAGGCCCTCATGAAGCTTTCTTT
CDR3 protein: CASSQILVGPHEAFF

J gene: TRBJ1-1
clone size: -
D gene: -
V gene: TRBV6-5
CDR3 DNA: TGTGCCAGCGGTTACTCGGCGGACCGGTGGACTGAAGCTTTCTTT
CDR3 protein: CASGYSADRWTEAFF

J gene: TRBJ1-1
clone size: once
D gene: -
V gene: TRBV3-1
CDR3 DNA: TGTGCCAGCAACGTACAGGGGAACACTGAAGCTTTCTTT
CDR3 protein: CASNVQGNTEAFF

J gene: TRBJ1-4
clone size: few
D gene: -
V gene: TRBV4-3
CDR3 DNA: TGCGCCAGCAGCCAAGACGAGGGACGTGAAAAACTGTTTTTT
CDR3 protein: CASSQDEGREKLFF

J gene: TRBJ1-3
clone size: -
D gene: -
V gene: TRBV12-3/TRBV12-4
CDR3 DNA: TGTGCCAGCAGCCCAAGGGTCAGTGGCTCTGGAAACACCATATATTTT
CDR3 protein: CASSPRVSGSGNTIYF

J gene: TRBJ1-5
clone size: -
D gene: TRBD1
V gene: TRBV28
CDR3 DNA: TGTGCCACCTACATCAGGGGGACCCAGCATTTT
CDR3 protein: CATYIRGTQHF

J gene: TRBJ1-5
clone size: -
D gene: -
V gene: TRBV6-2/TRBV6-3
CDR3 DNA: TGTGCCAGCAGTCTCGGAGTGAATCCCAATCAGCCCCAGCATTTT
CDR3 protein: CASSLGVNPNQPQHF

J gene: TRBJ1-3
clone size: few
D gene: -
V gene: TRBV5-6
CDR3 DNA: TGTGCCAGCAGCTCCACGAAGGGGGCTGGAAACACCATATATTTT
CDR3 protein: CASSSTKGAGNTIYF

J gene: TRBJ1-5
clone size: once
D gene: -
V gene: TRBV20-1
CDR3 DNA: TGCAGTGCTAGAGGGACGGATAGCAATCAGCCCCAGCATTTT
CDR3 protein: CSARGTDSNQPQHF

J gene: TRBJ1-2
clone size: -
D gene: -
V gene: TRBV29-1
CDR3 DNA: TGCAGCGCGAGGGACACCCATATTAACTATGGCTACACCTTC
CDR3 protein: CSARDTHINYGYTF

J gene: TRBJ1-1
clone size: -
D gene: -
V gene: TRBV6-5
CDR3 DNA: TGTGCCAGCAGTTACAAAGGTTGGGGGCTAGGAACTGAAGCTTTCTTT
CDR3 protein: CASSYKGWGLGTEAFF

J gene: TRBJ1-1
clone size: -
D gene: -
V gene: TRBV7-3
CDR3 DNA: TGTGCCAGCAGCTTAAAGGGAACCATGAACACTGAAGCTTTCTTT
CDR3 protein: CASSLKGTMNTEAFF

J gene: TRBJ1-2
clone size: few
D gene: TRBD1
V gene: TRBV7-8
CDR3 DNA: TGTGCCAGCAGCCTCCAGGGGGATGGCTACACCTTC
CDR3 protein: CASSLQGDGYTF

J gene: TRBJ1-5
clone size: few
D gene: -
V gene: TRBV20-1
CDR3 DNA: TGCAGTGCTAGCGGGGAACTTAGACAGACAGCGAGCAATCAGCCCCAGCATTTT
CDR3 protein: CSASGELRQTASNQPQHF

J gene: TRBJ2-7
clone size: -
D gene: -
V gene: TRBV9
CDR3 DNA: TGTGCCAGCAGCGGTAGGGAGGACACCAGTAATTCCTACGAGCAGTACTTC
CDR3 protein: CASSGREDTSNSYEQYF

J gene: TRBJ2-7
clone size: -
D gene: -
V gene: TRBV4-2
CDR3 DNA: TGTGCCAGCAGCCTCCAGGAGGTTTCCTACGAGCAGTACTTC
CDR3 protein: CASSLQEVSYEQYF

J gene: TRBJ2-1
clone size: -
D gene: TRBD2
V gene: TRBV25-1
CDR3 DNA: TGTGCCAGCAGTGAAATAGCGGGAGTGGATGAGCAGTTCTTC
CDR3 protein: CASSEIAGVDEQFF

J gene: TRBJ2-1
clone size: -
D gene: TRBD1
V gene: TRBV7-2
CDR3 DNA: TGTGCCAGCAGCGTGGGGACAGCCTCCTACAATGAGCAGTTCTTC
CDR3 protein: CASSVGTASYNEQFF

J gene: TRBJ1-1
clone size: few
D gene: -
V gene: TRBV7-3
CDR3 DNA: TGTGCCAGGGTTATGAACACTGAAGCTTTCTTT
CDR3 protein: CARVMNTEAFF

J gene: TRBJ1-2
clone size: few
D gene: -
V gene: TRBV7-9
CDR3 DNA: TGTGCCAGCAGCATAAGGACAGTGCTTAACTATGGCTACACCTTC
CDR3 protein: CASSIRTVLNYGYTF

J gene: TRBJ2-7
clone size: -
D gene: -
V gene: TRBV5-1
CDR3 DNA: TGCGCCAGCAGCTTGGGACTCGCTTCCTACGAGCAGTACTTC
CDR3 protein: CASSLGLASYEQYF